This T cell receptor beta chain was obtained from a study of blood T cell repertoires in COVID-19. Study background: The United States, Italy and Spain provided the acute and convalescent COVID-19 samples.

Germline V gives CDR1 KGHSH, CDR2 LQKENI. This CDR3 comprises 14 residues. V shed 2 bases and J shed 8 bases, with 12 bases lying between them. Clones were read by immunoSEQ multiplex PCR, and TCRdb kept only the in-frame ones, dropping some. The repertoire holds about 190,000 clones, with 65% to 85% as singletons. Sample: PBMCs or T cells enriched from blood (not recorded which). This rearrangement joins TRBV18 to TRBJ1-4; the D is unclear. This TCR derives from a woman in her 30s who had recovered from COVID-19. CDR3 region: CASSPENRGEKLFF. In DNA, the CDR3 is TGTGCCAGCTCACCAGAAAACCGGGGAGAAAAACTGTTTTTT.